This paragraph reports one T cell receptor (beta chain). Sequencing was performed with immunoSEQ multiplex PCR; in TCRdb, only in-frame clones are kept and a portion is missing. In the table there are 150,000 to 200,000 clones, about 87% of which are singletons. The CDR3 runs to 14 residues. V shed 0 bases, J shed 12 bases, and the junction held 7 bases outside the gene matches. Germline CDR1 and CDR2: LNHDA and SQIVND (reference sequence). This entry comes from a study of blood T cell repertoires in COVID-19. Sequencing was performed on peripheral blood. The clonotype was recovered from a woman aged 70-85 years with COVID-19, enrolled during active disease. The rearrangement uses TRBV19 and TRBJ2-1; 8 bases match TRBD1. CDR3 nucleotide sequence: TGTGCCAGTAGTATAGATACGACCGGGACAGGGCAGTTCTTC. It encodes CASSIDTTGTGQFF.